The rows below give T cell receptor beta chains drawn from one sample of a study of T-cell reconstitution after alpha-beta-depleted transplantation in children. TCRdb passed the PCR reads through MiXCR, listing each CDR3 protein once. This table holds hundreds of thousands of distinct CDR3 sequences, 13% found once. Sequencing used PBMCs, mostly from graft donor cells, obtained 360 days after TCRalphabeta/CD19-depleted stem cell transplant. The receptors derive from a male patient younger than 18 who had a stem cell transplant for acute myeloid leukemia, so the T cells may come from the graft donor. Both conserved end residues are part of each CDR3. Only some rows state a clone size, as once, few, many or a class for expanded clones.

>TRBV28|TRBJ2-7|few
CASTVGRNNEQYF
>TRBV28|TRBJ2-2|.
CASSYTVSGELFF
>TRBV28|TRBJ1-3|few
CASSSPTGNSGNTIYF
>TRBV7-3|TRBJ2-1|once
CASSSSGLAGGPVF
>TRBV6-1|TRBJ2-7|.
CASSLLGGSVEQYF
>TRBV4-1|TRBJ2-7|.
CASSPQRESYEQYF
>TRBV24-1|TRBJ2-1|few
CATSDSGGLAGGNEQFF
>TRBV6-4|TRBJ1-1|many
CASSDTLRAVYTEAFF
>TRBV29-1|TRBJ2-3|many
CSALSSGSTDTQYF
>TRBV15|TRBJ2-1|few
CATSREGLATNEQFF
>TRBV6-1|TRBJ1-2|few
CASNGAGVYGYTF
>TRBV28|TRBJ2-7|.
CASSLGGGRTSYEQYF
>TRBV12-3/TRBV12-4|TRBJ2-3|few
CAGSGGGPGDTQYF
>TRBV19|TRBJ2-7|few
CASSIETSYFYEQYF
>TRBV20-1|TRBJ2-7|many
CSALGQVGQYF
>TRBV6-5|TRBJ1-1|few
CASSYGTGGTEAFF
>TRBV27|TRBJ2-1|.
CASGGARSYNEQFF
>TRBV14|TRBJ2-1|few
CASSHGAFPYNEQFF
>TRBV5-6|TRBJ1-1|many
CASSGRDRGNTEAFF
>TRBV6-2/TRBV6-3|TRBJ2-7|many
CASSYSGTAYEQYF
>TRBV2|TRBJ2-7|few
CSGGGALYEQYF
>TRBV6-2/TRBV6-3|TRBJ2-7|.
CASGSSLYYEQYF
>TRBV20-1|TRBJ2-1|.
CSARGGGASGLGGEQFF
>TRBV28|TRBJ1-5|many
CASSLSAQPQHF
>TRBV9|TRBJ1-5|.
CASSVDPGGNQPQHF
>TRBV28|TRBJ1-6|many
CASNARGLENSPLHF
>TRBV28|TRBJ2-5|many
CASSVLAGDLAGTQYF
>TRBV10-3|TRBJ2-1|few
CAIRPGLAGSNNEQFF
>TRBV20-1|TRBJ2-7|few
CSAAGQGGIEQYF
>TRBV10-3|TRBJ2-1|few
CAISEQGAIRDQPPFEQFF
>TRBV12-3/TRBV12-4|TRBJ2-7|.
CASSPKGLEQYF
>TRBV6-1|TRBJ2-2|.
CASMRTSGGPTGELFF